This record looks at one TCR beta chain sequence and its context. The source of the sample is a study of blood T cell repertoires in COVID-19. Study-level information: Donors in the United States, Italy and Spain gave samples during acute or convalescent COVID-19.

Source study methods: Researchers report that nucleated cell counts were estimated from reference gene primer amplification. The data were produced by immunoSEQ multiplex PCR, yet TCRdb's version contains in-frame clones alone and is incomplete. V and J calls and clone size are copied from that table; D and trimming were computed from the DNA. The sample lists about 270,000 clones; 85% to 90% were seen once. Those who participated ranged in age from roughly 18 to 100 years and resided in about two dozen US areas. Clinical history as reported by participants underpinned cohort assignment. Sequenced material: PBMCs or T cells enriched from blood (not recorded which). This TCR derives from a woman in her 30s with acute COVID-19.

CDR3 nucleotides: TGCGCCAGCAGTCCTCCTAACCGACAGGAAACAGAGACCCAGTACTTC. This sequence encodes CASSPPNRQETETQYF. This rearrangement joins TRBV23-1 to TRBJ2-5, with a possible D match to TRBD1 (6 bases). TRBV23-1 is classed as an ORF, of uncertain function. The CDR3 runs 16 residues. Deletions cut 4 bases from V and 4 bases from J, with 19 bases between.